These 30 T cell receptor beta chains were all obtained from the same sample, sequenced in a study of memory CD4+ T cells and cytomegalovirus serostatus. The sort gate was single viable CD3+CD4+CD8-CD45RO+ cells for memory CD4+ T cells. Libraries were prepared by immunoSEQ multiplex PCR; TCRdb keeps only in-frame clonotypes and omits some of them. The repertoire consists of approximately 50,000 clones, with around 78% occurring once and the leading ten covering around 0.67%. Sequencing used memory CD4+ T cells from blood. Receptors were obtained from an adult in good health and CMV-seronegative.

The V gene is TRBV6-1, the J gene TRBJ2-2; weak D call: TRBD2 (6 bases). CDR1 and CDR2 from the germline V gene are MNHNS and SASEGT. The CDR3 spans 16 residues. V was clipped by 1 base and J by 6 bases, with 15 bases between them. This CDR3 is CASSEGGATGAGELFF. CDR3 bases: TGTGCCAGCAGTGAAGGAGGGGCTACGGGGGCCGGGGAGCTGTTTTTT.

V and J are TRBV14 and TRBJ2-1, with TRBD2 identical over 11 bases. Trimming took 2 bases from V and 12 from J; bases not matched to a gene: 3. Germline loops: CDR1 SGHDN, CDR2 FVKESK. The CDR3 length is 13 residues. In DNA form, the CDR3 reads TGTGCCAGCAGCCAAATGACTAGCGGGACGCAGTTCTTC. Protein sequence: CASSQMTSGTQFF.

This clone appeared a few times. The chain joins TRBV4-1 to TRBJ1-1; D gene unclear. Trimming cost V 1 base and J 0 bases, with 9 bases left between them. Germline CDR1 is MGHRA and CDR2 is YSYEKL. The CDR3 has 15 residues. The CDR3 nucleotides are TGCGCCAGCAGCCAAGCGGGAGGGTTGAACACTGAAGCTTTCTTT. Protein sequence: CASSQAGGLNTEAFF.

The rearrangement joins TRBV4-1 to TRBJ2-1, with 15 bases aligning to TRBD2. The germline CDR1 and CDR2 sequences are MGHRA and YSYEKL. J gave up 6 bases and V 3 bases, and 3 bases lay outside the gene matches. The CDR3 extends over 16 amino acids. CDR3 coding DNA: TGCGCCAGCAGCCAGGGACTAGCGGGAGGTAGCAATGAGCAGTTCTTC. Encoded protein: CASSQGLAGGSNEQFF.

The chain couples TRBV5-1 to TRBJ2-3; a weak D match, TRBD2 (5 bases). Germline V gives CDR1 SGHRS, CDR2 YFSETQ. The CDR3 contains 15 residues. V was clipped by 1 base and J by 0 bases, with 9 bases between them. The CDR3 nucleotides read TGCGCCAGCAGCTTGCGGGGAGTTAGCACAGATACGCAGTATTTT. This translates into CASSLRGVSTDTQYF.

The chain has TRBV5-1 and TRBJ1-6, with TRBD1 as a possible D gene (6 bases). Trimming pared 4 bases from V and 4 bases from J, leaving 12 bases between. In germline, CDR1 is SGHRS, CDR2 YFSETQ. CDR3 length: 15 amino acids. Here the CDR3 DNA reads TGCGCCAGCAGCATGGAGGGGGGGTATAATTCACCCCTCCACTTT. Protein product: CASSMEGGYNSPLHF.

This chain uses TRBV29-1 with TRBJ2-4; tentatively, D is TRBD2 (5 bases). Trimming shortened V by 6 bases and J by 6 bases, and 9 bases separated the two germline ends. In germline, CDR1 is SQVTM, CDR2 ANQGSEA. This CDR3 is 11 amino acids long. CDR3 nucleotides: TGCAGCGTGAGGGTCGGAAACATTCAGTACTTC. It is translated as CSVRVGNIQYF.

The chain's CDR3 is CASSLRPSGTGEQFF. DNA for the CDR3: TGTGCCAGCAGCTTAAGGCCTAGCGGGACGGGGGAGCAGTTCTTC. The chain is built from TRBV11-3 and TRBJ2-1; 9 bases agree with TRBD2. The V gene's germline CDR1 is SGHNT and CDR2 YENEEA. The V and J ends lost 2 bases and 10 bases, in that order; junction bases with no gene match: 9. The CDR3 consists of 15 residues.

The chain has TRBV6-1 and TRBJ2-4; TRBD2 matches 10 bases. CDR1 and CDR2 (germline): MNHNS, SASEGT. This CDR3 has 16 residues. Germline trimming cut 3 bases from V and 2 bases from J; bases unmatched to any gene: 4. The CDR3 region has the DNA TGTGCCAGCAGTGACTGGACTAGCGGTTCCAAAAACATTCAGTACTTC. Encoded protein: CASSDWTSGSKNIQYF.

This chain joins TRBV7-3 and TRBJ2-7, with 9 bases identical to TRBD2. This CDR3 contains 16 residues. Germline V gives CDR1 SGHTA, CDR2 FQGTGA. V lost 1 base to trimming and J lost 0 bases; unmatched junction nucleotides: 4. For the CDR3, the DNA is TGTGCCAGCAGCTTAAGCGGTAGCGGGAGCTCCTACGAGCAGTACTTC. Residues: CASSLSGSGSSYEQYF.

This CDR3 reads CASSPLRQGHYGYTF. Written as DNA, the CDR3 is TGTGCCAGTAGTCCCCTCAGACAGGGGCACTATGGCTACACCTTC. This chain uses TRBV19 with TRBJ1-2; 8 positions match TRBD1. V gave up 5 bases and J gave up 3 bases; unmatched junction bases: 8. Per the germline V gene, CDR1 is LNHDA and CDR2 is SQIVND (reference sequence). The CDR3 runs to 15 residues.

This clone has just one count. The CDR3 loop is CASSLARLGYEQYF. CDR3 DNA sequence: TGTGCCAGCAGCTTAGCGCGTTTAGGGTACGAGCAGTACTTC. The J gene is TRBJ2-7, the V gene TRBV7-8, with D hard to call. This CDR3 is 14 amino acids long. Germline lookup yields CDR1 SGHVS and CDR2 FQNEAQ. Trimming cost V 0 bases and J 4 bases, with 10 bases left between them. Looking up the rest from reference TRBV7-8 and TRBJ2-7 gives the full variable domain: GAGVSQSPRYKVAKRGQDVALRCDPISGHVSLFWYQQALGQGPEFLTYFQNEAQLDKSGLPSDRFFAERPEGSVSTLKIQRTQQEDSAVYLCASSLARLGYEQYFGPGTRLTVT.

This clone has a single count. J is TRBJ2-5 and V is TRBV27, with 7 bases lining up with TRBD2. Looked up from germline, CDR1 is MNHEY and CDR2 is SMNVEV (reference sequence). This CDR3 is 15 amino acids long. With 5 bases clipped from V and 5 bases from J, the junction kept 11 bases outside the gene matches. The CDR3 protein is CASSPRGGRSETQYF. DNA of the CDR3: TGTGCCAGCAGTCCCCGGGGAGGGAGGTCGGAGACCCAGTACTTC.

Here the CDR3 reads CATSRDQTSGPRTDTQYF. The CDR3 coding sequence is TGTGCCACCAGCAGAGATCAAACTAGCGGGCCCCGCACAGATACGCAGTATTTT. The chain uses TRBV15 and TRBJ2-3; TRBD2 aligns across 9 bases. Per germline, CDR1 LNHNV and CDR2 YYDKDF (reference sequence). The CDR3 is made up of 18 amino acids. V dropped 0 bases and J dropped 1; count of bases not matched to a gene: 8.

This clone was detected only a few times. This chain uses TRBV28 with TRBJ2-2; 10 bases are a match to TRBD1. This CDR3 is built from 15 residues. Germline loops: CDR1 MDHEN, CDR2 SYDVKM. Unmatched junction bases numbered 0, after V lost 2 bases and J lost 3 bases. The CDR3 loop is CASSLGTGDTGELFF. The CDR3 region has the DNA TGTGCCAGCAGTTTAGGGACAGGGGACACCGGGGAGCTGTTTTTT.

V gene TRBV10-1 combines with J gene TRBJ2-7; D not certain. CDR1 and CDR2 from the germline V gene are WNHNN and SYGVQD (reference sequence). Between the trimmed V and J ends, which lost 5 bases and 0 bases, there was a span of 8 bases. The CDR3 consists of 13 residues. The DNA for the CDR3 is TGCGCCAGCAGTCCCGGCAACTCCTACGAGCAGTACTTC. It is translated as CASSPGNSYEQYF.

In this sample, this clone is medium-sized. The rearrangement joins TRBV10-3 to TRBJ1-2, with unresolved D. The V gene lost 5 bases and the J gene lost 1 base, with 5 bases spanning the gap. Germline CDR1 ENHRY, CDR2 SYGVKD. The CDR3 consists of 12 residues. The CDR3 nucleotides are TGTGCCATCAGTCCTAATAACTATGGCTACACCTTC. Translation gives CAISPNNYGYTF.

This chain joins TRBV7-8 and TRBJ2-1, with D perhaps matching TRBD1 (5 bases). V lost 5 bases and J 0 bases, leaving 8 bases between the germline ends. The CDR3 length is 14 residues. Germline CDR1 SGHVS, CDR2 FQNEAQ. The CDR3 nucleotides are TGTGCCAGCAGCCCCGACAGCTCCTACAATGAGCAGTTCTTC. Protein: CASSPDSSYNEQFF.

CDR3 coding DNA: TGTGCCAGCAGCTTACCCTGGCAAAAAGAGACCCAGTACTTC. Protein product: CASSLPWQKETQYF. The V call is TRBV11-2, the J call TRBJ2-5; D is ambiguous. The germline V and J ends were trimmed by 2 bases and 3 bases, with 10 bases remaining between them. Looked up from germline, CDR1 is SGHAT and CDR2 is FQNNGV. CDR3 length equals 14 residues.

This chain joins TRBV6-4 and TRBJ1-5; D might be TRBD1 (5 bases). The CDR3 length is 14 residues. CDR1 is MRHNA, CDR2 SNTAGT, per germline. Trimming shortened V by 6 bases and J by 7 bases, and 16 bases separated the two germline ends. CDR3 sequence reads: CASSPTGRGQPQHF. The CDR3 DNA is TGTGCCAGCAGCCCCACGGGGCGGGGACAGCCCCAGCATTTT.

The CDR3, as DNA: TGTGCCAGCAGCGCGACTAGCGCTCAAGATACGCAGTATTTT. Translated: CASSATSAQDTQYF. J is TRBJ2-3 and V is TRBV7-2; 8 bases fit TRBD2. CDR3 size: 14 residues. With V trimmed by 5 bases and J by 5 bases, 6 bases remained unmatched. Germline CDR1 SGHTA, CDR2 FQGNSA.

The chain combines TRBV19 with TRBJ2-7; 9 nucleotides line up with TRBD1. The germline V gene has CDR1 LNHDA and CDR2 SQIVND (reference sequence). The CDR3 runs 13 residues. J lost 7 bases, V lost 3 bases, and 4 bases had no gene match. CDR3 region: CASSIPGTGEQYF. For the CDR3, the DNA is TGTGCCAGTAGTATTCCCGGGACAGGGGAGCAGTACTTC.

The chain couples TRBV18 to TRBJ2-5; no reliable D call. The CDR3 covers 11 residues. The germline gives CDR1 KGHSH, CDR2 LQKENI. V shed 6 bases and J shed 4 bases, with 6 bases lying between them. CDR3 DNA: TGTGCCAGCTCGGGCAGAGAGACCCAGTACTTC. It translates to CASSGRETQYF.

This clone was found a few times. This sequence joins TRBV1 and TRBJ1-1. TRBV1 is annotated as a pseudogene. This CDR3 region has 15 residues. CDR3 coding DNA: TGCACCAGCAGCCCCCAAAGGAAGGGGAACACTGAAGCTTTCTTT. It specifies CTSSPQRKGNTEAFF.

The rearrangement joins TRBV7-9 to TRBJ1-2; D is uncertain. Germline CDR1 SEHNR, CDR2 FQNEAQ (reference sequence). The CDR3 runs 15 residues. V lost 1 base and J lost 3, with 12 bases in between. This CDR3 is CASSLDMAYHYGYTF. The CDR3, as DNA: TGTGCCAGCAGCTTAGATATGGCTTACCACTATGGCTACACCTTC. Full variable domain (outside the CDR3, taken from reference TRBV7-9 and TRBJ1-2): DTGVSQNPRHKITKRGQNVTFRCDPISEHNRLYWYRQTLGQGPEFLTYFQNEAQLEKSRLLSDRFSAERPKGSFSTLEIQRTEQGDSAMYLCASSLDMAYHYGYTFGSGTRLTVV.

J is TRBJ1-5 and V is TRBV6-5, with a tentative D call TRBD1 (5 bases). Germline CDR1 is MNHEY and CDR2 is SVGAGI. The V end was cut by 5 bases, the J end by 3 bases, with 14 bases between. The CDR3 covers 15 residues. The CDR3 sequence is CASSALEGDNQPQHF. As DNA, the CDR3 is TGTGCCAGCAGTGCCCTTGAAGGGGACAATCAGCCCCAGCATTTT.

The gene calls are TRBV19 and TRBJ2-5; possibly TRBD1 for D (6 bases). This CDR3 is 13 amino acids long. Germline-derived CDR1 and CDR2 are LNHDA and SQIVND (reference sequence). Trimming took 5 bases from V and 7 from J, leaving 14 bases between them. DNA of the CDR3: TGTGCCAGTAGTCCGAACAGGGTGGGGACCCAGTACTTC. This translates into CASSPNRVGTQYF.

The rearrangement joins TRBV12-5 to TRBJ2-7, with D unclear. This CDR3 has 16 residues. Trimming cost V 2 bases and J 4 bases, with 18 bases left between them. Germline lookup yields CDR1 LGHNT and CDR2 FRNRAP. CDR3 in amino acids: CASGLRIRAIGYEQYF. The CDR3 region has the DNA TGTGCTAGTGGTTTGAGGATTCGGGCTATTGGATACGAGCAGTACTTC.

The chain uses TRBV18 and TRBJ1-5; no firm D call. Trimming removed 1 base from V and 3 bases from J, with 10 bases in between. Germline CDR1 and CDR2: KGHSH and LQKENI. The CDR3 length is 15 residues. The CDR3 DNA reads TGTGCCAGCTCACCACAGGGATTGTCCAATCAGCCCCAGCATTTT. Translated: CASSPQGLSNQPQHF.

J is TRBJ2-5 and V is TRBV5-1, with 7 bases aligning to TRBD2. The ends lost 4 bases at V and 2 bases at J; junction bases unmatched: 8. Germline assignment: CDR1 SGHRS and CDR2 YFSETQ. This CDR3 region has 15 residues. The CDR3 is CASSASGTKQETQYF. CDR3 in DNA: TGCGCCAGCAGCGCCTCCGGGACTAAACAAGAGACCCAGTACTTC.